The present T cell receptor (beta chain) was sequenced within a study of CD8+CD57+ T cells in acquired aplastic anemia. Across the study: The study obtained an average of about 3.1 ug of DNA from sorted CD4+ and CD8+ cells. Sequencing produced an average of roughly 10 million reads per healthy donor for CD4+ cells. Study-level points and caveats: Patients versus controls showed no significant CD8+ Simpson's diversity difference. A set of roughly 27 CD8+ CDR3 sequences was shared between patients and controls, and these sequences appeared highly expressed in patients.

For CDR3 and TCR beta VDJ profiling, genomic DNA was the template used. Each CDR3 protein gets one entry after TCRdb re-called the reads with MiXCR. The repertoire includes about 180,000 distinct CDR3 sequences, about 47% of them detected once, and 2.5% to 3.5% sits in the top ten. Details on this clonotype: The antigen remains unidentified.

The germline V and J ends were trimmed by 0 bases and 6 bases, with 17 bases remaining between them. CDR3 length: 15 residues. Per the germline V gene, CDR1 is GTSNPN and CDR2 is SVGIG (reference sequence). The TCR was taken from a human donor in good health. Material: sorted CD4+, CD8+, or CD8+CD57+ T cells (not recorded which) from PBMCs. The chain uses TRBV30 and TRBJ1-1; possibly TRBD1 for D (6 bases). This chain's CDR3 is CAWSVLGQGRAEAFF. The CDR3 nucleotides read TGTGCCTGGAGTGTACTGGGGCAGGGGAGGGCTGAAGCTTTCTTT.